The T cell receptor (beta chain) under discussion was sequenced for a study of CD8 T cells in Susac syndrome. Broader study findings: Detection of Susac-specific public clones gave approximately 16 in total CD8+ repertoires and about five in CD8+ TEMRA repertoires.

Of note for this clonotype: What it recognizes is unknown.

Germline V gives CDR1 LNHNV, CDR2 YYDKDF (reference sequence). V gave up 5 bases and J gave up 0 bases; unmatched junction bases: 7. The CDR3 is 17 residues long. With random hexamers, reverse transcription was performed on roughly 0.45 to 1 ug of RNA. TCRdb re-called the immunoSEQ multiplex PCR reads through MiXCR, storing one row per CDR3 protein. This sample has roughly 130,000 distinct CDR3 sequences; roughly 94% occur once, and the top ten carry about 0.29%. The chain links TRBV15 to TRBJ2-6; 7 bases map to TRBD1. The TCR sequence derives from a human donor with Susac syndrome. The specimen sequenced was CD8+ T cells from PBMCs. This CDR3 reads CATSDRDRGSGANVLTF. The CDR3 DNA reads TGTGCCACCAGCGACCGGGACAGAGGCTCTGGGGCCAACGTCCTGACTTTC.